What follows are 20 T cell receptor beta chains derived from one specimen sequenced in a study of blood T cell repertoires in COVID-19. The assay was immunoSEQ multiplex PCR, and TCRdb's table has in-frame clones only and misses some. In the table there are roughly 80,000 clones, around 90% of which are singletons. The sequenced material came from peripheral blood. These TCRs come from a human donor in a cohort sampled during active COVID-19.

The chain joins TRBV7-9 to TRBJ2-1; 8 positions match TRBD2. Germline lookup yields CDR1 SEHNR and CDR2 FQNEAQ (reference sequence). After removal of 6 bases from V and 4 bases from J, the junction contained 8 bases not matched to a gene. This CDR3 region has 15 residues. CDR3 residues: CASRRAGGSYNEQFF. The DNA of the CDR3 is TGTGCCAGCAGGAGGGCGGGGGGATCTTACAATGAGCAGTTCTTC.

The chain joins TRBV18 to TRBJ1-2; D is unclear. V was trimmed by 4 bases and J by 0 bases, leaving 9 bases between them. CDR3 size: 14 residues. Germline lookup yields CDR1 KGHSH and CDR2 LQKENI. Here the CDR3 DNA reads TGTGCCAGCTCACGCGGAGGAACTAACTATGGCTACACCTTC. Translated: CASSRGGTNYGYTF.

The CDR3 sequence: CASSPRTGKNTDTQYF. Here the CDR3 DNA reads TGTGCCAGCAGCCCCCGGACGGGAAAGAACACAGATACGCAGTATTTT. The V call is TRBV11-3, the J call TRBJ2-3; the D gene is possibly TRBD2 (5 bases). The V gene's germline CDR1 is SGHNT and CDR2 YENEEA. This CDR3 comprises 16 residues. Trimming took 5 bases from V and 2 from J, leaving 17 bases between them.

As regards this clone: Sequence at one end of the junction differs from germline and may be a read error. V and J are TRBV19 and TRBJ1-2, with 8 nucleotides matching TRBD1. This CDR3 has 15 residues. Germline assignment: CDR1 LNHDA and CDR2 SQIVND (reference sequence). The CDR3 coding sequence is TGTGCCAGTAGTATACAGGGGGCCCCGAACGCCGCAGCAATCTTC. Translation gives CASSIQGAPNAAAIF.

This chain links TRBV28 with TRBJ2-3, with a tentative D call TRBD1 (6 bases). CDR1 and CDR2 from the germline V gene are MDHEN and SYDVKM. The CDR3 loop spans 15 amino acids. V was clipped by 6 bases and J by 4 bases, with 17 bases between them. The CDR3 region has the DNA TGTGCCAGCAGCCAGACAGGTAGGGCGGCAGATACGCAGTATTTT. Protein sequence: CASSQTGRAADTQYF.

The CDR3 DNA reads TGTGCCAGCAGTTACCGGGACAGGCAGACTGAAGCTTTCTTT. Its protein is CASSYRDRQTEAFF. The V call is TRBV6-5, the J call TRBJ1-1; 8 bases map to TRBD1. The trim removed 2 bases at V and 5 bases at J, leaving 4 bases unmatched. Germline V gene lookup returns CDR1 MNHEY and CDR2 SVGAGI. This CDR3 is 14 amino acids long.

The chain is built from TRBV5-6 and TRBJ1-2, with D possibly being TRBD1 (5 bases). This CDR3 region has 14 residues. Germline-derived CDR1 and CDR2 are SGHDT and YYEEEE. The V and J ends lost 2 bases and 8 bases respectively, with 16 bases between them. The CDR3 here is CASSFQGMGLGYTF. The DNA of the CDR3 is TGTGCCAGCAGCTTTCAGGGAATGGGTCTCGGCTACACCTTC.

The rearrangement links TRBV30 to TRBJ1-2, with D possibly TRBD1 on 6 matching bases. Trimming removed 1 base from V and 4 bases from J, with 19 bases in between. Germline CDR1 is GTSNPN and CDR2 is SVGIG (reference sequence). This CDR3 has 16 residues. CDR3: CAWSAEGGRGVYGYTF. In nucleotides, the CDR3 is TGTGCCTGGAGTGCAGAGGGGGGGCGGGGTGTCTATGGCTACACCTTC.

CDR3 in DNA: TGTGCCAGCAGCTCGACAGGGAGGACTGAAGCTTTCTTT. Its translation: CASSSTGRTEAFF. This chain joins TRBV3-1 (or the pseudogene TRBV3-2) and TRBJ1-1; 7 bases map to TRBD1. The V gene's germline CDR1 is LGHDT and CDR2 YNNKEL (reference sequence). The CDR3 runs 13 residues. Trimming took 5 bases from V and 5 from J; bases not matched to a gene: 5.

J is TRBJ2-5 and V is TRBV2; 7 bases match TRBD1. The CDR3 runs to 14 residues. J gave up 4 bases and V 2 bases, and 4 bases lay outside the gene matches. CDR1 is SNHLY, CDR2 FYNNEI, per germline. CDR3 region: CASSERGTAETQYF. The CDR3 DNA reads as TGTGCCAGCAGTGAAAGGGGGACAGCAGAGACCCAGTACTTC.

The chain uses TRBV12-5 and TRBJ2-7; D might be TRBD1 (5 bases). The germline V gene has CDR1 LGHNT and CDR2 FRNRAP. V was pared by 1 base and J by 2 bases, with 9 bases between. The CDR3 is 14 amino acids. CDR3 DNA: TGTGCTAGTGGTTTGGGACAGCCACCCTACGAGCAGTACTTC. Translation: CASGLGQPPYEQYF.

For this clone: Other DNA sequences in this sample translate to the same CDR3. This sequence joins TRBV5-1 and TRBJ2-1, with TRBD1 matching 9 bases. Germline V gives CDR1 SGHRS, CDR2 YFSETQ. J lost 4 bases, V lost 1 base, and 3 bases had no gene match. The CDR3 length is 15 residues. The chain's CDR3 is CASSLSGTGYNEQFF. The CDR3 DNA sequence: TGCGCCAGCAGCTTGAGTGGGACAGGGTACAATGAGCAGTTCTTC.

The chain links TRBV10-3 to TRBJ1-4, with a possible D match to TRBD1 (6 bases). V lost 2 bases, J lost 4 bases, and 8 bases lay in between. Germline V CDR1 and CDR2: ENHRY, SYGVKD. The CDR3 loop spans 14 amino acids. The CDR3, as DNA: TGTGCCATCAGTGAGACGGACAGTAATGAAAAACTGTTTTTT. Its protein is CAISETDSNEKLFF.

The J gene is TRBJ1-5, the V gene TRBV2; D gene unclear. The CDR3 is made up of 16 amino acids. The V end was cut by 6 bases, the J end by 7 bases, with 22 bases between. Germline assignment: CDR1 SNHLY and CDR2 FYNNEI. This CDR3 is CASSPRGGGPGQPQHF. The CDR3 DNA reads as TGTGCCAGCAGCCCCCGAGGTGGAGGGCCCGGGCAGCCCCAGCATTTT. Full variable domain (rest looked up from reference TRBV2 and TRBJ1-5): EPEVTQTPSHQVTQMGQEVILRCVPISNHLYFYWYRQILGQKVEFLVSFYNNEISEKSEIFDDQFSVERPDGSNFTLKIRSTKLEDSAMYFCASSPRGGGPGQPQHFGDGTRLSIL.

V and J are TRBV11-2 and TRBJ1-4; D remains ambiguous. Trimming shortened V by 5 bases and J by 4 bases, and 17 bases separated the two germline ends. CDR1 and CDR2 (germline): SGHAT, FQNNGV. The length of the CDR3 is 16 residues. CDR3 coding DNA: TGTGCCAGCAGCAAGACTGGTGTACTTTATAATGAAAAACTGTTTTTT. Translated, it gives CASSKTGVLYNEKLFF.

The sample holds one count of this clone. The rearrangement uses TRBV6-6 and TRBJ1-6; the D gene is possibly TRBD1 (5 bases). Trimming removed 6 bases at V and 7 bases at J, with 16 bases between. CDR3 length equals 15 residues. The germline gives CDR1 MNHNY, CDR2 SVGAGI (reference sequence). The CDR3 spells CASSYTEGRNSPLHF. As DNA, the CDR3 is TGTGCCAGCAGCTATACGGAGGGGCGAAATTCACCCCTCCACTTT.

This clone came up once. The rearrangement uses TRBV2 and TRBJ2-1, with 11 bases lining up with TRBD1. In germline, CDR1 is SNHLY, CDR2 FYNNEI. V lost 4 bases, J lost 8 bases, and 10 bases stayed unmatched. The CDR3 is 16 amino acids. CDR3 DNA: TGTGCCAGCAGTGCCCTGGGACAGGGGGTAGGGGATGAGCAGTTCTTC. Protein: CASSALGQGVGDEQFF.

The rearrangement uses TRBV4-1 and TRBJ1-2; no definite D call. The CDR3 has 13 residues. Germline V gene sequence: CDR1 MGHRA, CDR2 YSYEKL. Trimming left V 0 bases short and J 6 bases short, with 8 bases between. CDR3 sequence reads: CASSQEAVDGYTF. As DNA, the CDR3 is TGCGCCAGCAGCCAAGAAGCGGTGGATGGCTACACCTTC.

The chain has TRBV5-6 and TRBJ2-7, with TRBD1 identical over 9 bases. Per the germline V gene, CDR1 is SGHDT and CDR2 is YYEEEE. The CDR3 runs 17 residues. Trimming removed 0 bases from V and 1 base from J; junction bases left unmatched: 8. The CDR3 loop reads CASSLGLQGAPSYEQYF. The CDR3 coding sequence is TGTGCCAGCAGCTTGGGGTTACAGGGGGCCCCTTCCTACGAGCAGTACTTC.

The V gene is TRBV9, the J gene TRBJ2-5; D gene ambiguous. The CDR3 extends over 14 amino acids. From germline, CDR1 is SGDLS and CDR2 YYNGEE. V shed 0 bases and J shed 5 bases, with 11 bases lying between them. The chain's CDR3 is CASSVDPSRETQYF. The CDR3 nucleotides are TGTGCCAGCAGCGTAGACCCCTCCAGGGAGACCCAGTACTTC.